Each of the 20 T cell receptor beta chains below was sequenced from the same sample in a study of T cell responses to AZD1222 COVID-19 vaccine. Method: immunoSEQ multiplex PCR; TCRdb's copy keeps in-frame clones and lacks some. This table has approximately 60,000 clones, approximately 86% appearing once. This sample comprised peripheral blood, obtained 28 days after the second AZD1222 dose. These receptors all come from an adult who received the AZD1222 COVID-19 vaccine.

The V call is TRBV28, the J call TRBJ1-2; weak D call: TRBD1 (5 bases). Trimming shortened V by 3 bases and J by 0 bases, and 11 bases separated the two germline ends. The length of the CDR3 is 15 residues. Germline CDR1 and CDR2: MDHEN and SYDVKM. CDR3 nucleotides: TGTGCCAGCAGTTTTTGGTCCAGGGCTAACTATGGCTACACCTTC. It is translated as CASSFWSRANYGYTF.

The rearrangement uses TRBV6-1 and TRBJ2-5; D is undetermined. CDR1 is MNHNS and CDR2 is SASEGT in the germline V gene. The V end lost 2 bases, the J end lost 3 bases, and 13 bases lay between the germline ends. This CDR3 has 15 residues. The chain's CDR3 is CASSESGTSKETQYF. The DNA for the CDR3 is TGTGCCAGCAGTGAATCCGGCACATCTAAAGAGACCCAGTACTTC.

The chain carries TRBV28 and TRBJ2-7, with TRBD2 matching over 8 bases. From germline, CDR1 is MDHEN and CDR2 SYDVKM. This CDR3 region has 13 residues. V shed 6 bases, J shed 1 base, and the junction held 2 bases outside the gene matches. This CDR3 reads CASSIAGSYEQYF. In nucleotides, the CDR3 is TGTGCCAGCAGCATAGCGGGATCCTACGAGCAGTACTTC.

This clone has only one observation. The chain employs TRBV7-2 and TRBJ1-4; TRBD1 matches 7 bases. CDR3 size: 15 residues. The germline V gene encodes CDR1 SGHTA and CDR2 FQGNSA. After removal of 5 bases from V and 2 bases from J, the junction contained 5 bases not matched to a gene. The CDR3 is CASSLTGPTNEKLFF. The DNA of the CDR3 is TGTGCCAGCAGCCTGACAGGGCCTACTAATGAAAAACTGTTTTTT.

The chain employs TRBV7-8 and TRBJ1-5; 9 bases line up with TRBD1. V shed 5 bases and J 2 bases; nucleotides not matched to a gene: 7. Germline CDR1 and CDR2: SGHVS and FQNEAQ. This CDR3 region has 16 residues. Here the CDR3 DNA reads TGTGCCAGCAGCCTACAGGGGGCGAATGGCAATCAGCCCCAGCATTTT. As protein: CASSLQGANGNQPQHF.

This clone has only one observation. The rearrangement links TRBV5-8 to TRBJ1-3; TRBD1 might be the D (6 bases). Germline CDR1 is SGHTS and CDR2 is YDEGEE. V gave up 1 base and J gave up 0 bases, with 14 bases separating them. The CDR3 is made up of 17 amino acids. CDR3 bases: TGTGCCAGCAGCTTGTATGCAGGGACAAGCTCTGGAAACACCATATATTTT. The encoded protein is CASSLYAGTSSGNTIYF.

V and J are TRBV6-5 and TRBJ2-1, with 9 bases fitting TRBD2. V trimming: 6 bases; J trimming: 0 bases; junction bases outside the gene matches: 3. Germline loops: CDR1 MNHEY, CDR2 SVGAGI. CDR3 length equals 15 residues. The CDR3 DNA reads TGTGCCAGCAGATATAGCGGGGGCTCCTACAATGAGCAGTTCTTC. It is translated as CASRYSGGSYNEQFF.

The rearrangement joins TRBV27 to TRBJ2-3, with D tentatively TRBD2 (5 bases). Germline V gene data show CDR1 as MNHEY and CDR2 as SMNVEV (reference sequence). Between the trimmed V and J ends, which lost 8 bases and 2 bases, there was a span of 11 bases. This CDR3 contains 13 residues. The CDR3 DNA is TGTGCCAGCGGAGGCATCAACACAGATACGCAGTATTTT. It specifies CASGGINTDTQYF.

This rearrangement joins TRBV6-5 to TRBJ2-7, with D possibly matching TRBD1 (6 bases). This CDR3 is built from 14 residues. With 7 bases removed from V and 6 bases from J, the gap between germline ends came to 19 bases. CDR1 MNHEY and CDR2 SVGAGI come from the germline V gene. CDR3 region: CASTPLGAGREQYF. Written as DNA, the CDR3 is TGTGCCAGCACTCCGTTGGGGGCTGGTCGCGAGCAGTACTTC.

This clone is a singleton in its sample. The chain is built from TRBV27 and TRBJ2-1; TRBD2 matches at 9 bases. The germline V gene has CDR1 MNHEY and CDR2 SMNVEV (reference sequence). This CDR3 contains 15 residues. The trim removed 2 bases at V and 7 bases at J, leaving 6 bases unmatched. The CDR3 coding sequence is TGTGCCAGCAGTTTAACAGGACTAGCGTTAAATGAGCAGTTCTTC. This encodes CASSLTGLALNEQFF.

The J gene is TRBJ2-2, the V gene TRBV24-1; 11 positions agree with TRBD2. Trimming removed 3 bases from V and 0 bases from J; junction bases left unmatched: 11. Per the germline V gene, CDR1 is KGHDR and CDR2 is SFDVKD. CDR3 length: 20 amino acids. CDR3 DNA sequence: TGTGCCACCAGTGATCCCCCCGGGACTAGCGGATACGCGAACACCGGGGAGCTGTTTTTT. It translates to CATSDPPGTSGYANTGELFF.

This chain joins TRBV11-2 and TRBJ1-2; unclear D gene. V shed 5 bases and J shed 7 bases, with 17 bases lying between them. CDR1 and CDR2 (germline): SGHAT, FQNNGV. This CDR3 contains 14 residues. For the CDR3, the DNA is TGTGCCAGCAGCGCGGCGAGGGCCCTTCGTGGCTACACCTTC. Protein product: CASSAARALRGYTF.

V gene TRBV6-1 combines with J gene TRBJ1-5; D might be TRBD1 (6 bases). The length of the CDR3 is 15 residues. CDR1 and CDR2 (germline): MNHNS, SASEGT. The V gene lost 3 bases and the J gene lost 0 bases, with 9 bases spanning the gap. CDR3 region: CASSDGQYSNQPQHF. CDR3 DNA: TGTGCCAGCAGTGACGGACAGTATAGCAATCAGCCCCAGCATTTT.

This chain joins TRBV20-1 and TRBJ1-3, with D possibly matching TRBD1 (6 bases). CDR3 length: 14 residues. The V end lost 3 bases, the J end lost 3 bases, and 12 bases lay between the germline ends. Germline V gives CDR1 DFQATT, CDR2 SNEGSKA (reference sequence). The CDR3 reads CSASSGGYGNTIYF. CDR3 sequence (DNA): TGCAGTGCTAGTAGCGGGGGCTATGGAAACACCATATATTTT.

The J gene is TRBJ1-2, the V gene TRBV27; weak D call: TRBD1 (6 bases). Trimming removed 4 bases from V and 8 bases from J, with 17 bases in between. CDR3 size: 14 residues. CDR1 MNHEY and CDR2 SMNVEV come from the germline V gene (reference sequence). The CDR3 spells CASSSYTGYGGYTF. CDR3 nucleotides: TGTGCCAGCAGTTCTTATACAGGGTACGGGGGCTACACCTTC.

This clone was detected only once. V usage is TRBV6-4 and J usage is TRBJ1-1; maybe TRBD1 (5 bases). There are 12 residues in the CDR3. V was shortened by 2 bases and J by 9 bases, with 10 bases between the two germline ends. CDR1 is MRHNA and CDR2 is SNTAGT in the germline V gene. CDR3 sequence (DNA): TGTGCCAGCAGTGACCCTAGGGGTAAAGCTTTCTTT. Translated: CASSDPRGKAFF.

The chain has TRBV7-9 and TRBJ1-4; D is ambiguous. CDR3 length equals 15 residues. Germline CDR1 SEHNR, CDR2 FQNEAQ (reference sequence). Deletions cut 4 bases from V and 8 bases from J, with 17 bases between. The CDR3 region has the DNA TGTGCCAGCAGCTCCATTGGGCTGTCGGAAGAAAAACTGTTTTTT. Protein: CASSSIGLSEEKLFF.

This chain connects TRBV5-4 to TRBJ2-3; 10 bases match TRBD1. Unmatched junction bases numbered 3, after V lost 2 bases and J lost 6 bases. This CDR3 comprises 14 residues. Per the germline V gene, CDR1 is SGHNT and CDR2 is YYREEE (reference sequence). In DNA, the CDR3 is TGTGCCAGCAGCTTTGGGACAGGGGCCGATACGCAGTATTTT. Amino acids: CASSFGTGADTQYF.

The chain couples TRBV19 to TRBJ1-1; no firm D call. Germline loops: CDR1 LNHDA, CDR2 SQIVND (reference sequence). The CDR3 is made up of 13 amino acids. The V end lost 3 bases, the J end lost 1 base, and 6 bases lay between the germline ends. This chain's CDR3 is CASSILENTEAFF. In DNA, the CDR3 is TGTGCCAGTAGTATCTTAGAGAACACTGAAGCTTTCTTT.

The chain links TRBV4-1 to TRBJ1-4; 9 nucleotides agree with TRBD1. The J segment lost 8 bases and the V segment lost 0 bases, leaving 10 bases of the junction unmatched. The germline V gene has CDR1 MGHRA and CDR2 YSYEKL. The CDR3 has 17 amino acids. CDR3 protein: CASSQDRTGGGLEKLFF. The CDR3 DNA reads TGCGCCAGCAGCCAAGATAGAACAGGGGGCGGTTTGGAAAAACTGTTTTTT.